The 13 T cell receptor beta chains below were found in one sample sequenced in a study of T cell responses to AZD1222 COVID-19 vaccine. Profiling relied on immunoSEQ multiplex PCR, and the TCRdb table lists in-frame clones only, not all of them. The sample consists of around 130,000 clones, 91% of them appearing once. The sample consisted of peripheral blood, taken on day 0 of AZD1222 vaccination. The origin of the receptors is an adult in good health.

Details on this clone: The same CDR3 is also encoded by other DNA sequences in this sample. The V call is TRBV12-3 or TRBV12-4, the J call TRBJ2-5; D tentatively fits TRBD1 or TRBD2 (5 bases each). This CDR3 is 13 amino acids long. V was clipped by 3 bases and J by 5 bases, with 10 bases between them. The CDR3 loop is CASSLAGTETQYF. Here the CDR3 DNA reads TGTGCCAGCAGTTTGGCAGGGACGGAGACCCAGTACTTC.

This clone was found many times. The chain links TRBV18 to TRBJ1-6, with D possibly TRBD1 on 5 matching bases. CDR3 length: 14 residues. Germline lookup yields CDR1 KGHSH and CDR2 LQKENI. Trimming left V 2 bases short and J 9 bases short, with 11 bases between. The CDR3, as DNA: TGTGCCAGCTCACCAGTGGGGCTCGGTTCACCCCTCCACTTT. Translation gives CASSPVGLGSPLHF. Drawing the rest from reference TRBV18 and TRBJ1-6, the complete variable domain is NAGVMQNPRHLVRRRGQEARLRCSPMKGHSHVYWYRQLPEEGLKFMVYLQKENIIDESGMPKERFSAEFPKEGPSILRIQQVVRGDSAAYFCASSPVGLGSPLHFGNGTRLTVT.

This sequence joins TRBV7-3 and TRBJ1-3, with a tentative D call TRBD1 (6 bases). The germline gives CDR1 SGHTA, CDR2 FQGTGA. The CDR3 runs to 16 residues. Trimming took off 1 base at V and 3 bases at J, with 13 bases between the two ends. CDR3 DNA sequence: TGTGCCAGCAGCTTAATGCCACAGGGCGTTGGAAACACCATATATTTT. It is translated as CASSLMPQGVGNTIYF. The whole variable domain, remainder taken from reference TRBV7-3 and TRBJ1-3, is GAGVSQTPSNKVTEKGKYVELRCDPISGHTALYWYRQSLGQGPEFLIYFQGTGAADDSGLPNDRFFAVRPEGSVSTLKIQRTERGDSAVYLCASSLMPQGVGNTIYFGEGSWLTVV.

The CDR3 DNA follows: TGTGCCAGCTCCAATGGACAGCAAGAGACCCAGTACTTC. Its translation is CASSNGQQETQYF. The chain links TRBV18 to TRBJ2-5; a possible D gene is TRBD1 (6 bases). CDR1 is KGHSH and CDR2 is LQKENI in the germline V gene. The CDR3 loop spans 13 amino acids. V lost 6 bases and J lost 2, with 10 bases in between.

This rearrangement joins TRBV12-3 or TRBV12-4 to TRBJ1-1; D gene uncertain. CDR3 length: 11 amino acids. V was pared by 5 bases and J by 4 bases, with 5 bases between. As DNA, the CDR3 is TGTGCCAGCAGTCTTTTCACTGAAGCTTTCTTT. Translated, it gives CASSLFTEAFF.

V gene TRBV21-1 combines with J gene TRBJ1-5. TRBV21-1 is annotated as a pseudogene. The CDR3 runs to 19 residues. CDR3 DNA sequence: TGTGCCAGCAGCCAGGGTTCAGAGGGGAAACATTATAGCAATCAGCCCCAGCATTTT. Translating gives CASSQGSEGKHYSNQPQHF.

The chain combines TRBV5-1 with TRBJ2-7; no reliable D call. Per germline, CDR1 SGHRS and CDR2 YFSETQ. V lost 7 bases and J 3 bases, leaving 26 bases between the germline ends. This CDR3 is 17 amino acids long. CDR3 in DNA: TGCGCCAGCTCCTCGTTGGGCAGGTACAATGAGAACTACGAGCAGTACTTC. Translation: CASSSLGRYNENYEQYF.

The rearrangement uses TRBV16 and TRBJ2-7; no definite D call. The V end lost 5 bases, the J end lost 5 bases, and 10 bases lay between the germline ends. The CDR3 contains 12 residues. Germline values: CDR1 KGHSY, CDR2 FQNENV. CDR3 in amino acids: CASSWDGNEQYF. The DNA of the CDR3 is TGTGCCAGCAGCTGGGATGGGAACGAGCAGTACTTC.

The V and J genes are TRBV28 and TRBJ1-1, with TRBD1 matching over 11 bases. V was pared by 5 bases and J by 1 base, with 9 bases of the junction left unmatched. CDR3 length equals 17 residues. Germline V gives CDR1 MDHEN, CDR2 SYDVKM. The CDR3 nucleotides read TGTGCCAGCAGTCTCCCGGGGACAGGGGGTAAGAACACTGAAGCTTTCTTT. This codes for CASSLPGTGGKNTEAFF.

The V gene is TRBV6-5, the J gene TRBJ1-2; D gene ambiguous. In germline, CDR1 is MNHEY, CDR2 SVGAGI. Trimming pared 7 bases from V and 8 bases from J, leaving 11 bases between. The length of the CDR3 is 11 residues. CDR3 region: CASMDLFGYTF. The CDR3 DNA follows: TGTGCCAGCATGGACCTTTTCGGCTACACCTTC.

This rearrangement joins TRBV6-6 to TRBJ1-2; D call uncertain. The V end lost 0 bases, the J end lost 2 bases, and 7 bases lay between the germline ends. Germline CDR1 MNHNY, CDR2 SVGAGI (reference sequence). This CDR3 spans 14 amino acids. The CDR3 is CASSYSIRNYGYTF. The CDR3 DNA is TGTGCCAGCAGTTACTCGATTCGGAACTATGGCTACACCTTC.

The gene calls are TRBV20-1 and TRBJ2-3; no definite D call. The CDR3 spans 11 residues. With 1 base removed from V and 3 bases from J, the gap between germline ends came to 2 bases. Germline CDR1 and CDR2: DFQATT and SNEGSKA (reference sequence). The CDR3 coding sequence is TGCAGTGCTAGAGTAACAGATACGCAGTATTTT. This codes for CSARVTDTQYF.

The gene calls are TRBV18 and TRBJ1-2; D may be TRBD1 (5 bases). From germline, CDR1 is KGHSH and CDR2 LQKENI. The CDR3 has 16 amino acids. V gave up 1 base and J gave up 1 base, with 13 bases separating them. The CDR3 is CASSPLGRQINYGYTF. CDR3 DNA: TGTGCCAGCTCACCACTGGGGAGACAGATTAACTATGGCTACACCTTC.